This T cell receptor beta chain stems from a study of Ad26.COV2.S vaccination and SARS-CoV-2 variants. Documented treatment: roughly 18 received Ad26.COV2.S at low or high dose, single or two shots; about five received placebo; per-sample allocation not given. Sampling was done on day 63 after the first vaccine or placebo injection. Germline V CDR1 and CDR2: MDHEN, SYDVKM. The CDR3 is made up of 12 amino acids. V lost 6 bases to trimming and J lost 4 bases, with 8 bases between them. The repertoire was sequenced with immunoSEQ multiplex PCR; TCRdb's copy has only in-frame clones and lacks some. The table records 510,000 or so clones, around 90% of them present only once.

This TCR derives from a person aged 18-60 years who received the Ad26.COV2.S COVID-19 vaccine or a placebo. The material sequenced was peripheral blood, taken in a trial of Ad26.COV2.S vaccine versus placebo. This rearrangement joins TRBV28 to TRBJ2-3; unclear D gene. The CDR3 DNA is TGTGCCAGCAGGGTCCTTTCAGATACGCAGTATTTT. This encodes CASRVLSDTQYF.